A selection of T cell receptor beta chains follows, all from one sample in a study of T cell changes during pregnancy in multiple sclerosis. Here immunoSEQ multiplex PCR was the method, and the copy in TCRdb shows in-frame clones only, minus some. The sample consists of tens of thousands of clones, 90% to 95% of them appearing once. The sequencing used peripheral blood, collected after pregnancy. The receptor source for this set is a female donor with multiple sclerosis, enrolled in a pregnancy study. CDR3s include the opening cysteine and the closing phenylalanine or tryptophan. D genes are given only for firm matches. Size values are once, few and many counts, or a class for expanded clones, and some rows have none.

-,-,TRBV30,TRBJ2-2,TGTGCCTGGAGTTATGGGAGACAGGCCGGGGAGCTGTTTTTT,CAWSYGRQAGELFF
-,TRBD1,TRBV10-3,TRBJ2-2,TGTGCCATCAGGAAGACAGGGGGCGAACCAACCGGGGAGCTGTTTTTT,CAIRKTGGEPTGELFF
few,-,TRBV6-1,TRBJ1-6,TGTGCTATCATTCAGGGCTCAGAGAATTCACCCCTCCACTTT,CAIIQGSENSPLHF
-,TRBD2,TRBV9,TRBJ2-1,TGTGCCAGCAGCGTCAGACTAGCGGGTGAGTCCTACAATGAGCAGTTCTTC,CASSVRLAGESYNEQFF
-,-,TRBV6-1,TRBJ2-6,TGTGCCAGCAGTGAAGACAGCTCTGGGGCCAACGTCCTGACTTTC,CASSEDSSGANVLTF
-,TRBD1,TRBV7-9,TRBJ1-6,TGTGCCAGCAGAACCCGGGACAGGGGAAATTCACCCCTCCACTTT,CASRTRDRGNSPLHF
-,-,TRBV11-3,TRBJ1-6,TGTGCCAGCAGCTTACAACATGATAATTCACCCCTCCACTTT,CASSLQHDNSPLHF
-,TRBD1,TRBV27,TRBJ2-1,TGTGCCACAGAGACAGGGAGTCCCCATGAGCAGTTCTTC,CATETGSPHEQFF
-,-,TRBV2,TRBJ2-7,TGTGCCAGCAGGGCCCTGACAGGCGCCTACGGGCAGTACTTC,CASRALTGAYGQYF
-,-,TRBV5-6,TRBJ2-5,TGTGCCAGCAGCTTTACGTCAGTCCAAGAGACCCAGTACTTC,CASSFTSVQETQYF
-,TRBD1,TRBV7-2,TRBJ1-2,TGTGCCAGCAGCCGACAGGGGATGGATGGCTACACCTTC,CASSRQGMDGYTF
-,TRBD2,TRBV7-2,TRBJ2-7,TGTGCCAGCAGCGCGGGACTAGCGGGGCGCTACGAGCAGTACTTC,CASSAGLAGRYEQYF
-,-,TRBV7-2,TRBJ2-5,TGTGCCAGCAGCCCAGGGGAGACCCAGTACTTC,CASSPGETQYF
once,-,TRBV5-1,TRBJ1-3,TGCGCCAGCAGCTTGGGACAGAGCGATGGAAACACCATATATTTT,CASSLGQSDGNTIYF
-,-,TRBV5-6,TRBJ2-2,TGTGCCAGCAGCTTACAACCCACCGGGGAGCTGTTTTTT,CASSLQPTGELFF
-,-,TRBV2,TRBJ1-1,TGTGCCAGCAGTGAAGACAGGGTAACTGAAGCTTTCTTT,CASSEDRVTEAFF
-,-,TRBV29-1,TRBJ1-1,TGCAGCGTTGAATTGGGGGGGAACACTGAAGCTTTCTTT,CSVELGGNTEAFF
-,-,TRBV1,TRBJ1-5,TGCACCAGCAGCCAAGGCCCGGGACAGGGGCATAGCAATCAGCCCCAGCATTTT,CTSSQGPGQGHSNQPQHF
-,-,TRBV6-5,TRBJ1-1,TGTGCCAGCAGCCAATCATGGGGAGACACTGAAGCTTTCTTT,CASSQSWGDTEAFF
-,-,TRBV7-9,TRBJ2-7,TGTGCCAGCAGCGGGGGGATATACGAGCAGTACTTC,CASSGGIYEQYF
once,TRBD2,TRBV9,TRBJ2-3,TGTGCCAGCAGCGGACTAGCGGGGAAGAGGGGTACGCAGTATTTT,CASSGLAGKRGTQYF
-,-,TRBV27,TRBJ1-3,TGTGCCAGCAGTCTCAGGGGTTCTGGAAACACCATATATTTT,CASSLRGSGNTIYF
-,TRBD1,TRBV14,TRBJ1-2,TGTGCCAGCAGCGCCCGGGACAGGACTAACTATGGCTACACCTTC,CASSARDRTNYGYTF
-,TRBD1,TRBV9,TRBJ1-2,TGTGCCAGCAGCGTAGGCAGGGGGCTCGACTATGGCTACACCTTC,CASSVGRGLDYGYTF
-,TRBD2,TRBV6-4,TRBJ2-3,TGTGCCAGCAGTGAGGGACTAGCGGGGGGCACAGATACGCAGTATTTT,CASSEGLAGGTDTQYF
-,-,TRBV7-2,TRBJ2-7,TGTGCCAGCAGCGTAAGGGGGTCCTACGAGCAGTACTTC,CASSVRGSYEQYF
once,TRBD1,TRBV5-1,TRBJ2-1,TGCGCCAGCAGCTCGACAGGGGGATCCTACAATGAGCAGTTCTTC,CASSSTGGSYNEQFF
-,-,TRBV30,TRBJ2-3,TGTGCCTGGCAGACAGGATATACGCAGTATTTT,CAWQTGYTQYF
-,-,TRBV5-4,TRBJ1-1,TGTGCCAGCAGCCCACCCCGGGCCGACAGACTGAACACTGAAGCTTTCTTT,CASSPPRADRLNTEAFF
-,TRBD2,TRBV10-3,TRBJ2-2,TGTGCCATCAGGCGGGGGACTAGCGGAAACACCGGGGAGCTGTTTTTT,CAIRRGTSGNTGELFF
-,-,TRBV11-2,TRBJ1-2,TGTGCCAGCAGCTCCGGACAGCTCAACTATGGCTACACCTTC,CASSSGQLNYGYTF
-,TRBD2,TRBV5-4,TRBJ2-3,TGTGCCAGCAGGTCTAGCGGGGGGGCCTTAGATACGCAGTATTTT,CASRSSGGALDTQYF
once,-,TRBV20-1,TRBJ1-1,TGCAGTGCTAGAGAGGGGGGGGTAGCTTTCTTT,CSAREGGVAFF
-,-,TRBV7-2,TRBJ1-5,TGTGCCAGCAGCTTAGGGGGAGGGCGCGGCAATCAGCCCCAGCATTTT,CASSLGGGRGNQPQHF
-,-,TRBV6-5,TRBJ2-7,TGTGCCAGCAGTTTCCCGGACAGAACCGGCTCCTACGAGCAGTACTTC,CASSFPDRTGSYEQYF
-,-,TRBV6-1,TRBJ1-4,TGTGCCAGCAGTGACAGGGGAACTAATGAAAAACTGTTTTTT,CASSDRGTNEKLFF
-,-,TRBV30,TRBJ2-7,TGTGCCTGGGGGGCCGCGACAAGAGGCGAGCAGTACTTC,CAWGAATRGEQYF
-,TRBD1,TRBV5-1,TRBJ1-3,TGCGCCAGCAGTCAGGCCAGTAACTACGACAGGGAAACTGGAAACACCATATATTTT,CASSQASNYDRETGNTIYF
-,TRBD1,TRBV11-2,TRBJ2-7,TGTGCCGTTGGCGGAACGGGACAGGGCTACGAGCAGTACTTC,CAVGGTGQGYEQYF
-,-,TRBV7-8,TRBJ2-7,TGTGCCAGCAGCTCCGGACAGACCTACGAGCAGTACTTC,CASSSGQTYEQYF
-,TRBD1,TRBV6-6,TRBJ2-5,TGTGCCAGCCGACAGGGGGGAGAGACCCAGTACTTC,CASRQGGETQYF
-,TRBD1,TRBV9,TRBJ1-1,TGTGCCAGCAGCGTAGACCCAGGGGGCCTCAACACTGAAGCTTTCTTT,CASSVDPGGLNTEAFF